This T cell receptor beta chain is from a study of cytomegalovirus exposure and HLA in healthy donors (dated by TCRdb to the late 2010s). Broadly, across the study: An earlier analysis of roughly 500 of the donors reported about 250 Gb of sequence data and 120 million or so unique TCR beta sequences from roughly 200 million T cells. An early release covering roughly 640 HLA-typed donors comprised approximately 300 gigabases of sequencing data and tens of millions of unique TCR sequences. In a later analysis, previously published TCR beta repertoires from about 640 donors were re-analyzed and high-resolution HLA genotyping was added so that TCR occurrence patterns could be studied. The aim of the study was to test whether cataloging public T cell receptors could identify signatures of past pathogen exposure. Because of strong linkage in the cohort, roughly five DR-DQ haplotypes were treated as single units for association and clustering. The number of donors typed differed by locus, with about 629-640 for A, B, C, DRB1 and DQB1, around 500 for DQA1, 600 to 610 for DPA1, and approximately 470 for DPB1. A later genetic analysis took genome-wide SNP genotypes for about three fifths of the 666 donors and used that subset as a discovery cohort. Among the roughly 390 genotyped donors, 75% to 90% belonged to the genetic ancestry cluster associated with self-reported Caucasian donors. In an earlier analysis of over 550 of the donors, high-throughput TCR beta sequencing was used to judge whether each TCR beta V gene segment behaved as functional or pseudogenic. Alongside the repertoire data, information on donor age, sex, ethnicity and CMV serostatus was compiled. The study combined high-throughput TCR immunosequencing, statistical association of individual TCRs with disease status, and machine learning to predict cytomegalovirus infection status. Rather than using new phenotypic data, the later analysis identified candidate immune exposures from TCR beta sequences and from how often those sequences occurred across donors. The study profiled the T cell repertoires of hundreds of subjects by immunosequencing and related them to cytomegalovirus serostatus. Every repertoire in the discovery cohort had been generated on one and the same sequencing platform. In addition to the first cohort of 650 to 750 subjects, a separate validation cohort of approximately 130 different subjects was used. On average, about 200,000 unique TCR beta nucleotide sequences were sequenced per donor among more than 350 genotyped donors of the cohort, with 15% to 20% of those sequences being non-productive. HLA typing covered class I and class II loci at four-digit resolution.

As concerns this clone: It has no known antigen specificity. One base away there is no much larger clone; base qualities are not given.

In total, roughly 670 healthy bone marrow donors made up the cohort. At the time of sampling, all cohort members were nominally healthy, though unrecorded immune exposures were likely present. The donor was CMV seronegative and was included in the group of about 400 seronegative cohort members. Every donor gave a peripheral blood sample, and the peripheral blood mononuclear cells from that sample were used for TCR beta sequencing. The Qiagen DNeasy Blood Extraction Kit was used to extract genomic DNA from the blood cell samples. Libraries came from the immunoSEQ multiplex PCR assay. The multiplex PCR relied on a mix of 60 forward primers for TCR Vbeta segments and 13 reverse primers for TCR Jbeta segments. Amplification of the CDR3 region of rearranged TCR beta genes was performed with a multiplex PCR assay on genomic DNA. The Illumina HiSeq System was used to sequence the amplified TCR beta libraries as 87-base-pair reads. Concerning the study's data processing: In a later analysis, some 80 million unique TCR beta chains were counted across the 650 to 700 repertoires, and roughly 11 million of these chains were shared by at least two donors. A nearest-neighbor algorithm error-corrected the raw reads and collapsed the reads into unique sequences, merging closely related sequences to remove PCR and sequencing errors. To assign V, D and J gene segments, CDR3 sequences were aligned to IMGT reference sequences. For a sequence to be retained, at least a six-nucleotide match to both a V gene segment and a J gene segment was required. A rearrangement counted as productive if the CDR3 had no stop codons and remained in frame with V and J, and every other rearrangement counted as non-productive. Following IMGT convention, CDR3 was defined as the stretch from the second conserved V-encoded cysteine to the conserved J-encoded phenylalanine. The earlier analysis of about 570 of the donors excluded any sequence lacking an unambiguous match to a single V gene segment. An earlier analysis of 550 to 650 of the donors classified V segments as functional when productive rearrangements were above 56.7% and as segregating when the standard deviation between donors was above 5%. A statistical classification framework was built to diagnose cytomegalovirus status from the catalog of TCR beta chain sequences. In a later analysis, V and J genes were assigned by comparing TCR nucleotide sequences against IMGT/GENE-DB human TR gene sequences. In a later analysis, CDR3 sequences and most-parsimonious VDJ recombination scenarios were assigned using the TCRdist pipeline. A later analysis defined each TCR beta chain by its CDR3 amino acid sequence plus V-gene family, and excluded reads lacking a unique V-gene family. To address suspected cross-contamination and a sequencing artifact, a later analysis removed roughly 580 highly shared, low-generation-probability nucleotide sequences. In a later analysis, a clonal expansion index was calculated for each public chain from normalized within-repertoire ranks of inferred template counts. In a later analysis, generation probabilities were computed with a VDJ recombination model fitted to out-of-frame rearrangements, and the resulting probabilities were checked against IGoR. In a later analysis, hypergeometric tests were used to score TCR-TCR, TCR-HLA and TCR-CMV co-occurrence, with a repertoire-size bias correction applied to TCR pairs. A later analysis estimated false discovery rates by permuting HLA or CMV assignments 20 times. In a later analysis, co-occurring TCRs were grouped using DBSCAN, and TCRdist sequence similarity was added for clustering within HLA-allele-positive subsets. Repertoires with fewer than 30,000 or more than 120,000 public chains, plus five repertoires with anomalous nucleotide sharing, were excluded from co-occurrence clustering. TCRdb took this table from immuneACCESS and kept in-frame rearrangements with V and J called. Such tables lack part of the clones; where checked against another copy, unresolved V genes explain under half of the gap, and the rest is unexplained. V, J and clone size were drawn from that table, and D and trimming were deduced from the DNA. This sample comprises roughly 170,000 clones, 70% to 80% of them detected only once. 0.7% to 0.8% of the sample lies in the top ten.

General study outcomes and caveats: The sequencing pipeline was judged likely to have produced a cluster of highly shared sequence variants as a technical artifact. According to the authors, the approach could potentially be generalized to other disease states and immunological phenotypes. The classifier was reported to diagnose cytomegalovirus status with high specificity and sensitivity in both the original cohort and the validation cohort. In a later analysis, the rate of TCR association differed among HLA loci, with DRB1 alleles having the most associated TCRs and HLA-C alleles having the fewest. Most CMV-associated TCR beta chains appeared to be HLA-restricted in a later analysis, and the HLA associations seemed to be driven largely by CMV exposure. In a later analysis, HLA-associated TCR beta chains were found to be more clonally expanded and to have lower generation probabilities than equally common non-associated chains. Most TCR sequences were observed very rarely across donors, whereas some public TCRs were present in many individuals. Compared with the roughly 700-donor mean, donors in an Asian-associated ancestry cluster had fewer N-insertions in productive TCRs, according to a later genetic analysis. Strong co-occurrence of HLA alleles, especially DR and DQ, made assigning TCR associations to individual alleles difficult. A total of fewer than 200 TCR beta chains were listed by the study as associated with cytomegalovirus. Linkage disequilibrium might explain the correlated functional status among segregating V segments, but an unknown experimental factor could not be excluded. Roughly uniform sequencing depth across donors was assumed in presence/absence analyses, although this assumption may not hold. In vitro tests confirmed that a few of the cytomegalovirus-associated TCR beta chains recognize cytomegalovirus antigens. Because HLA typing was unavailable for some donors at each locus, only the typed subset was used in association tests. A later genetic analysis associated a missense DCLRE1C variant with V-gene and J-gene trimming of TCR beta chains, and an independent cohort replicated the association. For the cohort, immune exposure information was limited to CMV serostatus. A further reported finding was that TCR beta sequences accurately predicted the HLA-A and HLA-B alleles for most subjects in the first cohort. Only TCR beta chains were sequenced in this cohort, and the absence of alpha or paired-chain data limited detectable features. Because counts were too low, more than 15 rarely observed V segments, including chromosome 9 orphons, were excluded from the earlier analysis of 587 of the donors. A later analysis associated about 17,000 TCR beta sequences with specific HLA alleles at a false discovery rate of 0.05. In a later analysis, several top co-occurrence clusters were reported to appear linked to parvovirus B19, influenza, CMV and Epstein-Barr virus. An earlier analysis of approximately 500 of the donors showed that most TCR beta V segments appeared in productive rearrangements either about 87% or about 30% of the time, which broadly matched IMGT annotations.

The sequenced material came from PBMCs. The source of this sequence is a female donor in good health and CMV-seronegative.

The CDR3 in this case is CASSLGGQGNSPLHF. The nucleotide sequence reads as follows: TGTGCCAGCAGCTTAGGGGGACAGGGGAATTCACCCCTCCACTTT. The rearrangement combines TRBV7-6 with TRBJ1-6; the central 10 bases match TRBD1. The CDR3 goes from the cysteine to the phenylalanine over 15 residues. The read is trimmed to its CDR3 DNA, 45 bases read in frame from base 1. Per the germline V gene, SGHVS is the CDR1 and FNYEAQ is the CDR2. V has 1 base trimmed and J has 7 bases trimmed; junction bases matching no gene number 1. Here the CDR3 is joined to the reference TRBV7-6 and TRBJ1-6 genes, and the full variable domain is: GAGVSQSPRYKVTKRGQDVALRCDPISGHVSLYWYRQALGQGPEFLTYFNYEAQQDKSGLPNDRFSAERPEGSISTLTIQRTEQRDSAMYRCASSLGGQGNSPLHFGNGTRLTVT.